Listed below are T cell receptor beta chains from one sample, sequenced in a study of T cells in Graves' hyperthyroidism and ophthalmopathy. TCRdb called the multiplex PCR reads again in MiXCR, with one record for every CDR3 protein. Here the sample spans about 700,000 distinct CDR3 sequences, nearly 45% being singletons. The sample comprised peripheral blood or thyroid tissue (not recorded which). These receptor sequences come from an adult man with Graves' disease, either hyperthyroidism or ophthalmopathy (not recorded which). Each CDR3 is given without its conserved first and last residue. The order of the fields is J gene, CDR3 length, V gene, CDR3 protein.

J gene: TRBJ1-6
CDR3 length: 16
V gene: TRBV11-2
CDR3 protein: ASSQEGGGISYNSPLH

J gene: TRBJ1-6
CDR3 length: 13
V gene: TRBV2
CDR3 protein: ASSYSDGGYSPLH

J gene: TRBJ1-2
CDR3 length: 11
V gene: TRBV24-1
CDR3 protein: ATNDAANYGCT

J gene: TRBJ1-2
CDR3 length: 11
V gene: TRBV29-1
CDR3 protein: SGTMTANYGYT

J gene: TRBJ1-1
CDR3 length: 13
V gene: TRBV5-1
CDR3 protein: ASSLSGSMNTEAF

J gene: TRBJ1-3
CDR3 length: 11
V gene: TRBV12-3/TRBV12-4
CDR3 protein: ASSFGRSKDIY

J gene: TRBJ1-3
CDR3 length: 12
V gene: TRBV7-9
CDR3 protein: ASSSTGLGNTIY

J gene: TRBJ1-1
CDR3 length: 11
V gene: TRBV29-1
CDR3 protein: SAHSGMNTEAF

J gene: TRBJ2-5
CDR3 length: 12
V gene: TRBV7-9
CDR3 protein: ASSWAGGRETQY

J gene: TRBJ2-5
CDR3 length: 13
V gene: TRBV10-3
CDR3 protein: ATSDGGTDQETQY

J gene: TRBJ2-7
CDR3 length: 12
V gene: TRBV6-1
CDR3 protein: ASSGYRGTYEQY

J gene: TRBJ2-5
CDR3 length: 13
V gene: TRBV5-1
CDR3 protein: ASSLDSLPGETQY

J gene: TRBJ2-5
CDR3 length: 13
V gene: TRBV7-8
CDR3 protein: ASSPGTSSQETQY

J gene: TRBJ2-6
CDR3 length: 15
V gene: TRBV29-1
CDR3 protein: SIAIGRGSSGANVLT

J gene: TRBJ1-2
CDR3 length: 12
V gene: TRBV12-3/TRBV12-4
CDR3 protein: ASSPPGQSYGYT

J gene: TRBJ1-6
CDR3 length: 13
V gene: TRBV7-6
CDR3 protein: ASSLEQFYNSPLH

J gene: TRBJ2-7
CDR3 length: 10
V gene: TRBV20-1
CDR3 protein: SAKAGGGEQY

J gene: TRBJ1-5
CDR3 length: 13
V gene: TRBV20-1
CDR3 protein: SARGTWDSNQPQN

J gene: TRBJ1-3
CDR3 length: 11
V gene: TRBV12-3/TRBV12-4
CDR3 protein: ASSQGQGNTIY

J gene: TRBJ2-7
CDR3 length: 15
V gene: TRBV2
CDR3 protein: ASRAYSAGVATYEQY

J gene: TRBJ2-2
CDR3 length: 11
V gene: TRBV20-1
CDR3 protein: SANQPGTGELF

J gene: TRBJ2-5
CDR3 length: 12
V gene: TRBV7-9
CDR3 protein: ASSLAPVGETQY

J gene: TRBJ1-2
CDR3 length: 10
V gene: TRBV14
CDR3 protein: ASSQGKRGYT

J gene: TRBJ1-3
CDR3 length: 13
V gene: TRBV19
CDR3 protein: ASSIPQSSGNTMY

J gene: TRBJ1-1
CDR3 length: 11
V gene: TRBV7-9
CDR3 protein: ASSLVEYTEAF

J gene: TRBJ1-5
CDR3 length: 14
V gene: TRBV7-8
CDR3 protein: ASSQPGQGRNQPQH

J gene: TRBJ2-7
CDR3 length: 12
V gene: TRBV10-3
CDR3 protein: AISTGTSTYEQY

J gene: TRBJ2-7
CDR3 length: 13
V gene: TRBV7-2
CDR3 protein: ASSREGRTGDEQY

J gene: TRBJ1-2
CDR3 length: 11
V gene: TRBV20-1
CDR3 protein: SAGTGLNYGYT

J gene: TRBJ1-2
CDR3 length: 13
V gene: TRBV10-3
CDR3 protein: AISEGTGAYYGYT

J gene: TRBJ2-7
CDR3 length: 12
V gene: TRBV10-2
CDR3 protein: ASRAGLAGYEQY

J gene: TRBJ1-6
CDR3 length: 14
V gene: TRBV10-3
CDR3 protein: ASSYFKGLGNSPLH

J gene: TRBJ2-7
CDR3 length: 13
V gene: TRBV20-1
CDR3 protein: SARSGGTVSYEQY

J gene: TRBJ1-2
CDR3 length: 11
V gene: TRBV2
CDR3 protein: ASREKGTRGYT

J gene: TRBJ1-1
CDR3 length: 12
V gene: TRBV25-1
CDR3 protein: ASSATDMNTEAF

J gene: TRBJ2-7
CDR3 length: 12
V gene: TRBV2
CDR3 protein: ASTPGQGAREQY

J gene: TRBJ1-4
CDR3 length: 13
V gene: TRBV20-1
CDR3 protein: SAEDREFFNEKLF

J gene: TRBJ1-5
CDR3 length: 11
V gene: TRBV2
CDR3 protein: ASRRTEDQPQH

J gene: TRBJ1-2
CDR3 length: 10
V gene: TRBV19
CDR3 protein: ASSIVGNGYT

J gene: TRBJ2-7
CDR3 length: 11
V gene: TRBV7-2
CDR3 protein: ASSADFSYEQY

J gene: TRBJ2-6
CDR3 length: 14
V gene: TRBV7-9
CDR3 protein: ASSPAGGAGANVLT

J gene: TRBJ1-5
CDR3 length: 13
V gene: TRBV12-3/TRBV12-4
CDR3 protein: ASSIPGQSNQPQH

J gene: TRBJ2-5
CDR3 length: 14
V gene: TRBV15
CDR3 protein: ATTDGTSGTQETQY

J gene: TRBJ1-1
CDR3 length: 10
V gene: TRBV2
CDR3 protein: ASSEEDTRGF

J gene: TRBJ1-6
CDR3 length: 12
V gene: TRBV20-1
CDR3 protein: SAGREGWNSPLH

J gene: TRBJ1-2
CDR3 length: 10
V gene: TRBV15
CDR3 protein: ATGDRNYGYT

J gene: TRBJ1-6
CDR3 length: 11
V gene: TRBV15
CDR3 protein: ATSGTGDSPLH

J gene: TRBJ1-4
CDR3 length: 15
V gene: TRBV25-1
CDR3 protein: ASSESGRGEFNEKLF

J gene: TRBJ2-7
CDR3 length: 10
V gene: TRBV19
CDR3 protein: VSSFQVLEQY

J gene: TRBJ1-1
CDR3 length: 13
V gene: TRBV29-1
CDR3 protein: SLASAGVTNTEAF

J gene: TRBJ1-3
CDR3 length: 12
V gene: TRBV20-1
CDR3 protein: SARADRPGNTIY

J gene: TRBJ1-2
CDR3 length: 12
V gene: TRBV9
CDR3 protein: ASSLYDRVGGYT

J gene: TRBJ1-4
CDR3 length: 12
V gene: TRBV7-9
CDR3 protein: ASSDRDSHEKLF